The source of this T cell receptor (beta chain) is a study of blood T cell repertoires in COVID-19. Study-wide background: The analysed material was cDNA or gDNA that came from T cells, B-cell-depleted T cells, or PBMCs.

V was cut by 1 base and J by 5 bases, with 11 bases left in between. This CDR3 has 15 residues. Germline-derived CDR1 and CDR2 are KGHSH and LQKENI. Participants were aged roughly 18 to 89 years, lived in about two dozen US areas, and enrolled virtually. Profiled with immunoSEQ multiplex PCR; TCRdb holds only in-frame clones, not every one. The sample contains some 190,000 clones, approximately 80% of which appear only once. Sample: PBMCs or T cells enriched from blood (not recorded which). The TCR sequence derives from a man in his 60s who had been exposed to COVID-19. V and J are TRBV18 and TRBJ1-4; a possible D gene is TRBD1 (5 bases). CDR3 amino acids: CASSPRQNFNEKLFF. CDR3 sequence (DNA): TGTGCCAGCTCACCACGACAGAACTTCAATGAAAAACTGTTTTTT.